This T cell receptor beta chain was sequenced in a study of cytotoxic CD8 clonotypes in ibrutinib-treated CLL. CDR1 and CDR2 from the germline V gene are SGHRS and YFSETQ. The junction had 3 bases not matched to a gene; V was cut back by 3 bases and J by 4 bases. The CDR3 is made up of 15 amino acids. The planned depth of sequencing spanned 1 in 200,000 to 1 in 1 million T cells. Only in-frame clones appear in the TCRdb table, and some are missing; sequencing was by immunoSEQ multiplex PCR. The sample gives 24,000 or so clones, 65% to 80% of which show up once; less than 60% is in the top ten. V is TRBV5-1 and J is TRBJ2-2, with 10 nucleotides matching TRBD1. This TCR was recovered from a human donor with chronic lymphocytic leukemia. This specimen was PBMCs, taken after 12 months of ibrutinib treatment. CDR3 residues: CASSSGQGGTGELFF. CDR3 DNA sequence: TGCGCCAGCAGCTCCGGACAGGGGGGCACCGGGGAGCTGTTTTTT. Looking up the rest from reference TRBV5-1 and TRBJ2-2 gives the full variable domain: KAGVTQTPRYLIKTRGQQVTLSCSPISGHRSVSWYQQTPGQGLQFLFEYFSETQRNKGNFPGRFSGRQFSNSRSEMNVSTLELGDSALYLCASSSGQGGTGELFFGEGSRLTVL.